These T cell receptor beta chains were read from a single sample in a study of early T cells in non-severe SARS-CoV-2 infection. From the 5' RACE reads, TCRdb called clonotypes with MiXCR, one entry per CDR3 protein. Found here are approximately 20,000 distinct CDR3 sequences, roughly 6.1% of them singletons; the top ten hold 6.3%. Sample: whole blood. The source is an adult who was a healthcare worker with PCR-confirmed SARS-CoV-2 infection or an uninfected control (not recorded which). CDR3s leave out the opening cysteine and the closing phenylalanine or tryptophan. Size tells how often a clone was seen (once, few, many) or the class of an expanded clone, and some rows leave it out.

ASSAGTSMRDTQY | TRBV27 | -
ASSSQGDTQY | TRBV6-5 | many
ASSLGQSTDTQY | TRBV5-1 | many
ASSAEPGPTYEQY | TRBV9 | medium-sized
ASSPPQLAGGDNEQF | TRBV27 | many
ASSFLPDNQPQH | TRBV5-5 | many
SAREGHQETQY | TRBV20-1 | -
ASSPDRSSTDTQY | TRBV7-3 | few
ASSLSRLAGDRSDNEQF | TRBV7-8 | many
ATRGWGGDTQY | TRBV24-1 | many
ASSGTGSNEQF | TRBV6-1 | many
ASTASDEQF | TRBV12-3/TRBV12-4 | many
ASSFVITNTGELF | TRBV7-6 | -
ASSLLARGEQF | TRBV12-3/TRBV12-4 | many
ASRRTGDLGNTIY | TRBV6-6 | medium-sized
ASSSGTGGSEQF | TRBV7-9 | -
ASSPVAGSTDTQY | TRBV5-6 | many
SVGLGEGREQF | TRBV29-1 | many
ASSTQQGAKLF | TRBV7-2 | many
ASSFQGTNGYT | TRBV5-1 | many
ASRGGTSGHLNQPQH | TRBV12-3/TRBV12-4 | many
ASKRGEGYEQY | TRBV6-5 | few
ASSLDRGAGNTIY | TRBV7-6 | many
ASRDYSYEQY | TRBV7-8 | many
ASSHSGVPGGETQY | TRBV4-2 | few
ASIRGTGPLNEQF | TRBV6-2/TRBV6-3 | many
ASSSRAGWGTDTQY | TRBV28 | many
ASSLVGTTEAF | TRBV5-1 | -
ASSQDRGLGEQY | TRBV6-1 | many
SARTSGSSYNEQF | TRBV20-1 | many
SARVGHSAGYEQY | TRBV20-1 | many
ASSGPPAGREPGELF | TRBV25-1 | many
AGSLDGPRNEQF | TRBV5-1 | many
ASSQAGGTTDYEQY | TRBV3-1 | many
ASSQGWSPGLRNSPLH | TRBV14 | many
ASSPGQGHTDTQY | TRBV7-2 | many
ASSPFGTENNEQF | TRBV18 | many
ASSLRDNEQF | TRBV19 | many
ASRPDLLAKNIQY | TRBV6-5 | -
SAYLAGGSKNIQY | TRBV20-1 | many
ASGQRGTDTQY | TRBV4-1 | few
SVEQGAGETQY | TRBV29-1 | many
ASARTNTDTQY | TRBV6-5 | many
ASSLSVAGGGGELF | TRBV6-5 | many
ASSLQASGYNEQF | TRBV5-4 | many
ASSPTQGTGYEQY | TRBV5-1 | many
ASSKDSTLRYGYT | TRBV19 | many
AGQAAGSYEQY | TRBV6-6 | few
ASSSWGEGATDTQY | TRBV7-3 | many
ASSQDRVSGYT | TRBV27 | many
ASSFDYGTQY | TRBV7-6 | -
ASSFHWGPMNTEAF | TRBV11-2 | many
ASSLAGGNTEAF | TRBV7-2 | many